This T cell receptor beta chain derives from a study of T-cell reconstitution after alpha-beta-depleted transplantation in children. Study-wide findings and caveats: At around two months after transplant, the alpha-beta T cells were reportedly derived from several hundred expanded clones that came from non-depleted graft cells.

V was pared by 4 bases and J by 0 bases, with 10 bases between. The CDR3 length is 15 residues. Germline V gives CDR1 MNHEY, CDR2 SMNVEV (reference sequence). This clonotype was counted only a few times. Antigen specificity is unknown. Preparing the TCRbeta library involved the use of unique molecular identifiers. TCRdb itself ran the PCR reads through MiXCR, one entry per CDR3 protein. The repertoire has 580,000 or so distinct CDR3 sequences, roughly 24% of them found once; the top ten carry around 14%. The TCR comes from a boy younger than two who had a stem cell transplant for acute myeloid leukemia, so the T cells may come from the graft donor. This sequence joins TRBV27 and TRBJ2-1; D is unclear. Sequenced material: PBMCs, mostly from graft donor cells, taken 360 days after TCRalphabeta/CD19-depleted stem cell transplant. The CDR3 loop reads CASSSYINSYNEQFF. CDR3 nucleotide sequence: TGTGCCAGCAGTTCGTATATCAACTCCTACAATGAGCAGTTCTTC.